These 11 T cell receptor beta chains were all obtained from the same sample, sequenced in a study of T cell responses to AZD1222 COVID-19 vaccine. TCRdb keeps only in-frame clones here, not all; method: immunoSEQ multiplex PCR. The sample lists about 140,000 clones; approximately 90% were seen once. This sample comprised peripheral blood, obtained on day 0 of AZD1222 vaccination. Receptor source: an adult in good health.

The rearrangement uses TRBV5-6 and TRBJ2-4; 10 nucleotides line up with TRBD2. Germline loops: CDR1 SGHDT, CDR2 YYEEEE. V dropped 4 bases and J dropped 7; count of bases not matched to a gene: 11. The CDR3 is made up of 16 amino acids. CDR3: CASSGTLTSGINIQYF. The CDR3 DNA sequence: TGTGCCAGCAGCGGAACATTAACTAGCGGGATCAACATTCAGTACTTC.

The chain is built from TRBV6-5 and TRBJ1-5; D unresolved. CDR1 is MNHEY and CDR2 is SVGAGI in the germline V gene. The CDR3 totals 14 residues. The V end was cut by 6 bases, the J end by 0 bases, with 9 bases between. DNA of the CDR3: TGTGCCAGCAGCACCGCGAGTAGCAATCAGCCCCAGCATTTT. Translation gives CASSTASSNQPQHF.

CDR3 sequence reads: CAISAIGGKTTGELFF. As DNA, the CDR3 is TGTGCCATCAGTGCGATTGGGGGGAAAACAACCGGGGAGCTGTTTTTT. The chain recombines TRBV10-3 with TRBJ2-2; possible D gene TRBD2, 6 bases. Germline CDR1 reads ENHRY; CDR2 reads SYGVKD. V was cut by 4 bases and J by 5 bases, with 17 bases left in between. The CDR3 is made up of 16 amino acids.

The CDR3 DNA reads TGTGCCAGCAGCGTTGGGCCCTTTAACAATGAGCAGTTCTTC. Its translation is CASSVGPFNNEQFF. V is TRBV9 and J is TRBJ2-1, with no clear D. From germline, CDR1 is SGDLS and CDR2 YYNGEE. V was pared by 2 bases and J by 5 bases, with 11 bases between. The CDR3 has 14 amino acids.

The V and J genes are TRBV7-2 and TRBJ2-3; D is ambiguous. The length of the CDR3 is 15 residues. The V end lost 5 bases, the J end lost 5 bases, and 17 bases lay between the germline ends. CDR1 SGHTA and CDR2 FQGNSA come from the germline V gene. The CDR3 nucleotides are TGTGCCAGCAGCCCTCGACCCGTAGGATTAGATACGCAGTATTTT. Translated, it gives CASSPRPVGLDTQYF.

This chain uses TRBV6-1 with TRBJ2-5, with D perhaps TRBD1 (5 bases). The CDR3 contains 13 residues. CDR1 and CDR2 (germline): MNHNS, SASEGT. The V gene lost 2 bases and the J gene lost 7 bases, with 11 bases spanning the gap. The CDR3 DNA sequence: TGTGCCAGCAGTGAAAGGGGCGCAGGGACCCAGTACTTC. As protein: CASSERGAGTQYF.

The chain is built from TRBV4-3 and TRBJ1-5; the match to TRBD1 covers 7 bases. Germline V gene data show CDR1 as LGHNA and CDR2 as YSLEER. The CDR3 is made up of 15 amino acids. V shed 0 bases, J shed 6 bases, and the junction held 5 bases outside the gene matches. DNA for the CDR3: TGCGCCAGCAGCCAAGAAGGGGGCTACGGTCAGCCCCAGCATTTT. Protein sequence: CASSQEGGYGQPQHF.

The chain is built from TRBV24-1 and TRBJ2-1, with TRBD2 matching 7 bases. Per germline, CDR1 KGHDR and CDR2 SFDVKD. Trimming took 4 bases from V and 4 from J; bases not matched to a gene: 9. The CDR3 has 16 amino acids. CDR3 sequence: CATSEARGDSYNEQFF. The CDR3 DNA sequence: TGTGCCACCAGTGAAGCCCGGGGGGACTCATACAATGAGCAGTTCTTC.

The gene calls are TRBV9 and TRBJ1-3; D is undetermined. This CDR3 has 11 amino acids. From germline, CDR1 is SGDLS and CDR2 YYNGEE. Trimming left V 3 bases short and J 4 bases short, with 2 bases between. The CDR3 reads CASSGGNTIYF. The CDR3 DNA is TGTGCCAGCAGCGGAGGAAACACCATATATTTT.

This clone was seen once. The chain combines TRBV30 with TRBJ2-1, with unresolved D. Trimming took off 0 bases at V and 6 bases at J, with 9 bases between the two ends. Germline V lookup: CDR1 GTSNPN, CDR2 SVGIG (reference sequence). The CDR3 sequence is 13 residues long. The CDR3: CAWSVWRINEQFF. The CDR3 DNA reads TGTGCCTGGAGTGTATGGCGCATCAATGAGCAGTTCTTC.

This chain joins TRBV18 and TRBJ1-6; unclear D gene. The CDR3 consists of 15 residues. CDR1 is KGHSH, CDR2 LQKENI, per germline. V lost 8 bases and J lost 6, with 17 bases in between. The CDR3 sequence is CASALSGSINSPLHF. The CDR3 bases are TGTGCCAGCGCTCTGTCGGGGTCAATTAATTCACCCCTCCACTTT.